Each of the 25 T cell receptor beta chains below was sequenced from the same sample in a study of T cell changes during pregnancy in multiple sclerosis. Sequencing was performed with immunoSEQ multiplex PCR; in TCRdb, only in-frame clones are kept and a portion is missing. The data contain around 80,000 clones, 92% of them singletons. Source: peripheral blood, taken before pregnancy. These receptors originate from a female donor with multiple sclerosis, enrolled in a pregnancy study.

The rearrangement uses TRBV5-4 and TRBJ2-7, with 10 bases aligning to TRBD2. The CDR3 loop spans 14 amino acids. The ends lost 4 bases at V and 7 bases at J; junction bases unmatched: 8. Germline V gene lookup returns CDR1 SGHNT and CDR2 YYREEE (reference sequence). The CDR3 here is CASSSGRGKGEQYF. CDR3 in DNA: TGTGCCAGCAGCAGCGGGAGGGGCAAAGGGGAGCAGTACTTC.

This chain connects TRBV28 to TRBJ2-7, with a tentative D call TRBD2 (6 bases). V lost 6 bases, J lost 6 bases, and 12 bases lay in between. The CDR3 consists of 12 residues. The germline CDR1 and CDR2 sequences are MDHEN and SYDVKM. As DNA, the CDR3 is TGTGCCAGCAGCTGGGTGGGGGGCGAGCAGTACTTC. It is translated as CASSWVGGEQYF.

This clone was detected many times. V is TRBV6-5 and J is TRBJ1-2; 10 bases agree with TRBD1. Germline V gene lookup returns CDR1 MNHEY and CDR2 SVGAGI. V was clipped by 7 bases and J by 7 bases; unmatched bases: 9. The CDR3 totals 14 residues. DNA for the CDR3: TGTGCCAGCAAAGCCCGACAGGGGGCTCGTGGCTACACCTTC. Amino acid sequence: CASKARQGARGYTF.

CDR3 coding DNA: TGTGCCAGCAGACGTTTAGGGGGCCCGAACACTGAAGCTTTCTTT. This codes for CASRRLGGPNTEAFF. The chain is built from TRBV28 and TRBJ1-1; 7 bases line up with TRBD1. With V trimmed by 6 bases and J by 1 base, 8 bases remained unmatched. The CDR3 has 15 amino acids. Germline CDR1 reads MDHEN; CDR2 reads SYDVKM.

In nucleotides, the CDR3 is TGTGCCAGCAGCTTAGGGACAGGGTCCTACGAGCAGTACTTC. This codes for CASSLGTGSYEQYF. The J gene is TRBJ2-7, the V gene TRBV7-6; 8 bases match TRBD1. V lost 1 base, J lost 1 base, and 0 bases stayed unmatched. The CDR3 runs to 14 residues. Germline CDR1 is SGHVS and CDR2 is FNYEAQ.

This clone was counted between two and nine times. The chain is built from TRBV6-5 and TRBJ1-1; D is possibly TRBD1 (6 bases). The CDR3 has 16 residues. V lost 2 bases and J lost 0, with 13 bases in between. Germline CDR1 is MNHEY and CDR2 is SVGAGI. In DNA, the CDR3 is TGTGCCAGCAGTTACAGGGGGGGAGTCGTGAACACTGAAGCTTTCTTT. Translated, it gives CASSYRGGVVNTEAFF.

The chain is built from TRBV27 and TRBJ2-7; 10 positions agree with TRBD2. The CDR3 runs 14 residues. Looked up from germline, CDR1 is MNHEY and CDR2 is SMNVEV (reference sequence). V dropped 5 bases and J dropped 1; count of bases not matched to a gene: 2. The CDR3 spells CASSASGSSYEQYF. The CDR3 DNA follows: TGTGCCAGCAGTGCTAGCGGGAGTTCCTACGAGCAGTACTTC.

J is TRBJ2-7 and V is TRBV28, with D possibly being TRBD2 (5 bases). Germline CDR1 reads MDHEN; CDR2 reads SYDVKM. This CDR3 has 14 amino acids. Deletions cut 8 bases from V and 3 bases from J, with 17 bases between. CDR3 protein: CASLAGPPIYEQYF. The CDR3 DNA sequence: TGTGCCAGCCTTGCGGGCCCCCCTATCTACGAGCAGTACTTC.

This chain connects TRBV6-6 to TRBJ2-5; no firm D call. The CDR3 has 13 residues. CDR1 is MNHNY and CDR2 is SVGAGI in the germline V gene (reference sequence). The V end lost 1 base, the J end lost 4 bases, and 7 bases lay between the germline ends. CDR3 protein: CASSYFQLETQYF. The CDR3, as DNA: TGTGCCAGCAGTTACTTTCAGTTAGAGACCCAGTACTTC.

V is TRBV4-3 and J is TRBJ2-3; 9 nucleotides align to TRBD1. The CDR3 runs to 16 residues. In germline, CDR1 is LGHNA, CDR2 YSLEER. V shed 3 bases and J 2 bases; nucleotides not matched to a gene: 6. CDR3 region: CASSQRTGEITDTQYF. The CDR3 DNA sequence: TGCGCCAGCAGCCAGCGGACAGGGGAGATCACAGATACGCAGTATTTT.

The gene calls are TRBV7-9 and TRBJ2-1; possible D gene TRBD1, 6 bases. CDR1 SEHNR and CDR2 FQNEAQ come from the germline V gene (reference sequence). The CDR3 is 15 residues long. Trimming left V 4 bases short and J 0 bases short, with 10 bases between. CDR3: CASSSQGASYNEQFF. In nucleotides, the CDR3 is TGTGCCAGCAGCTCACAGGGAGCCTCCTACAATGAGCAGTTCTTC.

This chain uses TRBV4-1 with TRBJ2-3; D gene unclear. Germline CDR1 is MGHRA and CDR2 is YSYEKL. V was shortened by 4 bases and J by 7 bases, with 15 bases between the two germline ends. This CDR3 contains 14 residues. CDR3 sequence (DNA): TGCGCCAGCAGCCCACTATCCTTTTCGAATACGCAGTATTTT. It codes for CASSPLSFSNTQYF.

V usage is TRBV7-9 and J usage is TRBJ2-3; tentatively, D is TRBD2 (5 bases). The V gene's germline CDR1 is SEHNR and CDR2 FQNEAQ (reference sequence). CDR3 size: 17 residues. Trimming cost V 6 bases and J 1 base, with 20 bases left between them. DNA of the CDR3: TGTGCCAGCAGTTCCCGCAAGAGGGCCATACGCACAGATACGCAGTATTTT. The encoded protein is CASSSRKRAIRTDTQYF. Supplemented by reference TRBV7-9 and TRBJ2-3, the full variable domain reads DTGVSQNPRHKITKRGQNVTFRCDPISEHNRLYWYRQTLGQGPEFLTYFQNEAQLEKSRLLSDRFSAERPKGSFSTLEIQRTEQGDSAMYLCASSSRKRAIRTDTQYFGPGTRLTVL.

This chain connects TRBV6-1 to TRBJ2-7, with TRBD2 matching over 11 bases. This CDR3 has 15 amino acids. V lost 8 bases, J lost 4 bases, and 10 bases stayed unmatched. Per germline, CDR1 MNHNS and CDR2 SASEGT. The DNA of the CDR3 is TGTGCCAGCTTCTCTAGCGGGAGGATCGGGTACGAGCAGTACTTC. Protein: CASFSSGRIGYEQYF.

The J gene is TRBJ2-1, the V gene TRBV29-1, with TRBD2 identical over 7 bases. V lost 6 bases to trimming and J lost 7 bases; unmatched junction nucleotides: 12. This CDR3 spans 14 amino acids. Per germline, CDR1 SQVTM and CDR2 ANQGSEA. CDR3 residues: CSVGLKGGRNEQFF. The CDR3 DNA is TGCAGCGTCGGGCTAAAGGGAGGGCGTAATGAGCAGTTCTTC.

The chain is built from TRBV7-9 and TRBJ2-3, with a weak D call TRBD2 (6 bases). The V gene's germline CDR1 is SEHNR and CDR2 FQNEAQ (reference sequence). Trimming shortened V by 1 base and J by 6 bases, and 11 bases separated the two germline ends. The CDR3 is 14 amino acids. In DNA, the CDR3 is TGTGCCAGCAGCTTAGAGACTAGTTTGGATACGCAGTATTTT. It codes for CASSLETSLDTQYF.

The rearrangement joins TRBV9 to TRBJ2-7; D is unclear. V gave up 0 bases and J gave up 0 bases, with 10 bases separating them. The length of the CDR3 is 15 residues. CDR1 is SGDLS, CDR2 YYNGEE, per germline. The CDR3 DNA follows: TGTGCCAGCAGCGTAGGTGTCGGTCCCTCCTACGAGCAGTACTTC. This encodes CASSVGVGPSYEQYF.

The chain's CDR3 is CASSLVARGYEQYF. The DNA for the CDR3 is TGTGCCAGCAGCTTAGTCGCCAGGGGCTACGAGCAGTACTTC. The chain employs TRBV7-8 and TRBJ2-7; weak D call: TRBD1 (6 bases). V lost 1 base to trimming and J lost 3 bases, with 10 bases between them. Germline values: CDR1 SGHVS, CDR2 FQNEAQ. The CDR3 contains 14 residues.

The genes are TRBV6-6 and TRBJ1-1; 9 nucleotides line up with TRBD1. The germline V gene has CDR1 MNHNY and CDR2 SVGAGI (reference sequence). Losses at the gene ends were 5 bases for V and 4 bases for J; bases not matched to a gene: 2. This CDR3 region has 13 residues. The CDR3 DNA is TGTGCCAGCAGTGACAGGGGGTTCACTGAAGCTTTCTTT. Its protein product is CASSDRGFTEAFF.

This chain joins TRBV28 and TRBJ2-3, with 10 bases fitting TRBD2. The V gene end was trimmed by 4 bases and the J gene end by 5 bases; junction bases not matched to a gene: 9. From germline, CDR1 is MDHEN and CDR2 SYDVKM. The CDR3 length is 16 residues. CDR3 in amino acids: CASSSPAGGPRDTQYF. In DNA form, the CDR3 reads TGTGCCAGCAGTTCACCAGCGGGAGGGCCGAGAGATACGCAGTATTTT. The full variable domain, rest sourced from reference TRBV28 and TRBJ2-3, is DVKVTQSSRYLVKRTGEKVFLECVQDMDHENMFWYRQDPGLGLRLIYFSYDVKMKEKGDIPEGYSVSREKKERFSLILESASTNQTSMYLCASSSPAGGPRDTQYFGPGTRLTVL.

J is TRBJ2-6 and V is TRBV25-1; D call uncertain. This CDR3 has 13 amino acids. The V gene lost 2 bases and the J gene lost 4 bases, with 3 bases spanning the gap. Germline V gene lookup returns CDR1 MGHDK and CDR2 SYGVNS. The CDR3 reads CASSEAGANVLTF. DNA for the CDR3: TGTGCCAGCAGTGAAGCGGGGGCCAACGTCCTGACTTTC.

The V gene is TRBV28, the J gene TRBJ2-3; a possible D gene is TRBD1 (6 bases). CDR3 length: 15 residues. CDR1 is MDHEN, CDR2 SYDVKM, per germline. Trimming pared 6 bases from V and 4 bases from J, leaving 17 bases between. CDR3 protein: CASRSQGYAPDTQYF. DNA for the CDR3: TGTGCCAGCAGGTCACAGGGTTATGCCCCAGATACGCAGTATTTT.

A remark on this clone: Other DNA variants within this sample encode the same CDR3. The chain recombines TRBV10-2 with TRBJ1-1; D call uncertain. Per germline, CDR1 WSHSY and CDR2 SAAADI. The CDR3 covers 13 residues. Trimming cost V 3 bases and J 4 bases, with 9 bases left between them. In DNA form, the CDR3 reads TGCGCCAGCAGTGACCGGGGAATCACTGAAGCTTTCTTT. This encodes CASSDRGITEAFF.

The V call is TRBV5-4, the J call TRBJ2-5; TRBD2 agrees at 7 bases. After removal of 0 bases from V and 5 bases from J, the junction contained 1 base not matched to a gene. Germline CDR1 SGHNT, CDR2 YYREEE (reference sequence). This CDR3 is 13 amino acids long. CDR3 bases: TGTGCCAGCAGCTTGGGGGGAGGGGAGACCCAGTACTTC. It is translated as CASSLGGGETQYF.

This chain connects TRBV7-9 to TRBJ2-2; TRBD1 aligns across 7 bases. V gave up 2 bases and J gave up 3 bases; unmatched junction bases: 9. There are 17 residues in the CDR3. In germline, CDR1 is SEHNR, CDR2 FQNEAQ (reference sequence). CDR3 in DNA: TGTGCCAGCAGCTTAATGGGACAGACAGATTACACCGGGGAGCTGTTTTTT. This translates into CASSLMGQTDYTGELFF.